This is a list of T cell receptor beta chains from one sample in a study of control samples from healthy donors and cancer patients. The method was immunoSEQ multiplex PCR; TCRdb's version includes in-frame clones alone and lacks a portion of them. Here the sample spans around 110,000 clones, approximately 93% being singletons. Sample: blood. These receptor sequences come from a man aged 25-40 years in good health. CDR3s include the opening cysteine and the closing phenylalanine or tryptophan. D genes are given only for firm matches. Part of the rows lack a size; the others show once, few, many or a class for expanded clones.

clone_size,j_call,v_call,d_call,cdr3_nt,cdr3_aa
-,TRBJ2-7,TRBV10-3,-,TGTGCCATCAGTGAAGGGGCCTACGAGCAGTACTTC,CAISEGAYEQYF
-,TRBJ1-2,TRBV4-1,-,TGCGCCAGCAGCCAAGTGGGGGGGGATGGCTACACCTTC,CASSQVGGDGYTF
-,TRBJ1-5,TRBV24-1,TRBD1,TGTGCCACCAGTGTGACAGGGGGCGGGAATCAGCCCCAGCATTTT,CATSVTGGGNQPQHF
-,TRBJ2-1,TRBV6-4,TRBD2,TGTGCCAGCAGTGACCGGACTAGCGGGGACTACAATGAGCAGTTCTTC,CASSDRTSGDYNEQFF
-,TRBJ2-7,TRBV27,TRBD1,TGTGCCAGCAGCACTACAGGGGGCGGTTGGTACGAGCAGTACTTC,CASSTTGGGWYEQYF
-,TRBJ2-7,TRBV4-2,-,TGTGCCAGCAGCCAAGACGCAGGGGCCGAGCAGTACTTC,CASSQDAGAEQYF
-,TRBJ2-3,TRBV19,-,TGTGCCAGTAAGATGGGCGCGGCCCTGGGGGATACGCAGTATTTT,CASKMGAALGDTQYF
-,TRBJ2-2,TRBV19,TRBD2,TGTGCCAGTAGTATGCCGGCTAGCGGGAAATCCGGGGAGCTGTTTTTT,CASSMPASGKSGELFF
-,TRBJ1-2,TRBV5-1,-,TGCGCCAGCAGCCCCACACCTACCGGTGGCTACACCTTC,CASSPTPTGGYTF
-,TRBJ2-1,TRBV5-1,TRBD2,TGCGCCAGCTGTTTAGGACTAGGCAATGAGCAGTTCTTC,CASCLGLGNEQFF
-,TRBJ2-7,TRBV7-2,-,TGTGCCAGCAGCGGTATCAGGGAGGGGGGCTCCTACGAGCAGTACTTC,CASSGIREGGSYEQYF
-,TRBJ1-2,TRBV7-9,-,TGTGCCAGCAGCCTCCCCGGGACTCCCCTCTACACCTTC,CASSLPGTPLYTF
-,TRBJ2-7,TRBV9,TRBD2,TGTGCCAGCAGCGTAGGGGCTAGCGGGCTACGCTCCTACGAGCAGTACTTC,CASSVGASGLRSYEQYF
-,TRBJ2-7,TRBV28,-,TGTGCCAGCAGGCGGGTAGCGAGCTTCTACGAGCAGTACTTC,CASRRVASFYEQYF
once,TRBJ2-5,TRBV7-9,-,TGTGCCAGCAGCTTAGGAGGGTTACTAGCTGGGGAGACCCAGTACTTC,CASSLGGLLAGETQYF
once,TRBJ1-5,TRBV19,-,TGTGCCAGTAGTATACCGCAAGGAATGGTTAGGGGCAATCAGCCCCAGCATTTT,CASSIPQGMVRGNQPQHF
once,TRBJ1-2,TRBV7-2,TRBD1,TGTGCCAGCAGCTTTGACAGGGTTGGCTTGGCTGGCTACACCTTC,CASSFDRVGLAGYTF